This TCR beta chain was sequenced during a study of T cell repertoires in cytomegalovirus infection. About the study: It can be stated that public TCR beta signatures indicated CMV infection as well as a matching HLA type.

Per the germline V gene, CDR1 is SEHNR and CDR2 is FQNEAQ (reference sequence). V was shortened by 5 bases and J by 1 base, with 17 bases between the two germline ends. The CDR3 is made up of 16 amino acids. There are a few counts of this clonotype. TCRdb reprocessed the reads with MiXCR, giving one entry per CDR3 protein. The table includes about 230,000 distinct CDR3 sequences, approximately 22% detected once. This TCR was recovered from a human donor in good health (CMV status not recorded). Some clones in this sample may be carry-over from other donors' samples. The rearrangement uses TRBV7-9 and TRBJ1-1; D ambiguous. The sequenced material came from CD8+ T cells from PBMCs. CDR3 residues: CASSPPGAGGNTEAFF. In DNA form, the CDR3 reads TGTGCCAGCAGCCCGCCGGGAGCGGGCGGGAACACTGAAGCTTTCTTT. Combining the CDR3 with reference TRBV7-9 and TRBJ1-1 gives the whole variable domain DTGVSQNPRHKITKRGQNVTFRCDPISEHNRLYWYRQTLGQGPEFLTYFQNEAQLEKSRLLSDRFSAERPKGSFSTLEIQRTEQGDSAMYLCASSPPGAGGNTEAFFGQGTRLTVV.